This is a list of T cell receptor beta chains from one sample in a study of shared clonotypes between healthy human individuals. Clones were read by immunoSEQ multiplex PCR, and TCRdb kept only the in-frame ones, dropping some. The repertoire holds about 1.5 million clones, roughly 96% seen once, with approximately 1% in the top ten. Sample: naive CD4+ T cells sorted from blood. These receptors all come from a man aged 25-40 years in good health. Each CDR3 is given with its conserved first and last residue. Each record gives: clone size, J gene, D gene, V gene, CDR3 protein, CDR3 DNA. The D gene is left open where the match is weak. Expanded clones get a size class; other rows say once, few or many, or leave the size out.

>NA|TRBJ1-1|NA|TRBV7-9
CASSWAYGTEAFF
TGTGCCAGCAGCTGGGCCTACGGCACTGAAGCTTTCTTT
>NA|TRBJ2-1|TRBD2|TRBV11-2
CASSLVGLATEQFF
TGTGCCAGCAGCTTAGTGGGACTAGCTACTGAGCAGTTCTTC
>few|TRBJ2-7|TRBD2|TRBV7-9
CASSLGGGRAEQYF
TGTGCCAGCAGCTTAGGGGGCGGGAGGGCCGAGCAGTACTTC
>NA|TRBJ1-5|NA|TRBV6-1
CASSEQEEQPQHF
TGTGCCAGCAGTGAACAGGAGGAGCAGCCCCAGCATTTT
>NA|TRBJ1-1|NA|TRBV30
CAWSTLALAFF
TGTGCCTGGAGTACCCTCGCCCTGGCTTTCTTT
>NA|TRBJ1-2|NA|TRBV6-5
CASSRTGAYGYTF
TGTGCCAGCAGTAGAACGGGGGCCTATGGCTACACCTTC
>NA|TRBJ2-3|TRBD2|TRBV7-2
CASSKVAGVADTQYF
TGTGCCAGCAGCAAAGTGGCGGGAGTCGCAGATACGCAGTATTTT
>NA|TRBJ2-2|TRBD2|TRBV10-1
CASSLAGPGELFF
TGCGCCAGCAGTTTAGCGGGGCCAGGGGAGCTGTTTTTT
>NA|TRBJ2-7|NA|TRBV5-1
CASSLASGFYEQYF
TGCGCCAGCAGCTTGGCCTCCGGGTTCTACGAGCAGTACTTC
>NA|TRBJ2-7|TRBD1|TRBV5-1
CASATPDRGSYEQYF
TGCGCCAGCGCAACCCCGGACAGGGGCTCCTACGAGCAGTACTTC
>NA|TRBJ1-1|NA|TRBV30
CAWSPRTDLNTEAFF
TGTGCCTGGAGCCCGCGGACAGACTTGAACACTGAAGCTTTCTTT
>NA|TRBJ2-3|TRBD1|TRBV10-3
CAITRYAGTGTDTQYF
TGTGCCATCACTAGGTACGCCGGGACAGGGACAGATACGCAGTATTTT
>NA|TRBJ2-5|NA|TRBV4-3
CASSQEAGQETQYF
TGCGCCAGCAGCCAGGAGGCAGGGCAAGAGACCCAGTACTTC
>NA|TRBJ2-7|NA|TRBV20-1
CSAAYRTEQYF
TGCAGTGCCGCTTACCGTACCGAGCAGTACTTC
>NA|TRBJ2-3|NA|TRBV4-2
CASSRPGGIFTDTQYF
TGTGCCAGCAGCCGTCCAGGCGGGATATTCACAGATACGCAGTATTTT
>once|TRBJ1-1|NA|TRBV14
CASSQVGARTEAFF
TGTGCCAGCAGCCAAGTTGGGGCAAGGACTGAAGCTTTCTTT
>NA|TRBJ2-7|TRBD1|TRBV5-4
CASSPGQGRGEQYF
TGTGCCAGCAGCCCCGGACAGGGGAGGGGCGAGCAGTACTTC
>few|TRBJ1-1|NA|TRBV20-1
CSAKMTFF
TGCAGTGCCAAGATGACTTTCTTT
>NA|TRBJ2-7|TRBD1|TRBV11-3
CASSLGRTGQGLDEQYF
TGTGCCAGCAGCTTAGGGAGAACGGGACAGGGACTGGACGAGCAGTACTTC
>NA|TRBJ2-3|NA|TRBV7-9
CASSKDALAGTDTQYF
TGTGCCAGCAGCAAAGATGCCCTGGCGGGCACAGATACGCAGTATTTT
>NA|TRBJ1-1|NA|TRBV28
CASRWLAPNTEAFF
TGTGCCAGCAGGTGGTTAGCTCCGAACACTGAAGCTTTCTTT
>NA|TRBJ2-1|TRBD1|TRBV5-1
CASSQGVGATYNEQFF
TGCGCCAGCAGCCAGGGGGTCGGCGCGACCTACAATGAGCAGTTCTTC
>NA|TRBJ2-7|TRBD2|TRBV5-1
CASSLFTSGPSYEQYF
TGCGCCAGCAGCTTGTTTACTAGCGGACCTTCCTACGAGCAGTACTTC
>NA|TRBJ2-2|NA|TRBV5-1
CASSLGAHTGELFF
TGCGCCAGCAGCTTGGGAGCGCACACCGGGGAGCTGTTTTTT
>NA|TRBJ2-1|TRBD2|TRBV5-1
CASMSYGGAEQFF
TGCGCCAGCATGTCGTACGGGGGGGCGGAGCAGTTCTTC
>NA|TRBJ2-7|NA|TRBV12-5
CASGRDGYEQYF
TGTGCTAGTGGACGGGACGGTTACGAGCAGTACTTC
>once|TRBJ2-7|NA|TRBV7-9
CASSLVQGRAYEQYF
TGTGCCAGCAGCTTAGTGCAGGGTCGGGCCTACGAGCAGTACTTC
>NA|TRBJ1-5|NA|TRBV4-1
CASSQDRLGQPQHF
TGCGCCAGCAGCCAAGATCGGCTGGGACAGCCCCAGCATTTT